This TCR beta chain comes out of a study of Ad26.COV2.S vaccination and SARS-CoV-2 variants. Study-level results: Recipients of either vaccine or placebo displayed similar breadth of non-spike TCRs.

A remark on this clone: The target antigen is unknown.

Germline V gene data show CDR1 as MNHEY and CDR2 as SVGEGT. V gave up 6 bases and J gave up 0 bases, with 14 bases separating them. CDR3 size: 15 residues. Repertoires were generated with immunoSEQ multiplex PCR, while TCRdb's copy carries only in-frame clones and drops some. This sample carries about 350,000 clones, about 92% of them seen once, and the ten largest clones take 3% to 5%. This sequence joins TRBV6-2 or TRBV6-3 and TRBJ1-2; unclear D gene. The receptor was derived from a human donor who had recovered from COVID-19. The sample was peripheral blood, taken after recovery from COVID-19. DNA for the CDR3: TGTGCCAGCAGCCCTGTCCGGGATACTAACTATGGCTACACCTTC. Residues: CASSPVRDTNYGYTF.